These T cell receptor beta chains were read from a single sample in a study of graft-versus-host responses after intestinal transplantation. The table came from immunoSEQ multiplex PCR; TCRdb's copy has only in-frame clones and leaves some out. The sample holds approximately 33,000 clones, roughly four fifths seen once. No antigens are known for them. Sample: unstimulated CD8+ T cells sorted from spleen or lymph node cells, taken before intestinal transplant. The receptor source for this set is a human donor who received an intestinal transplant. The CDR3 runs from the conserved cysteine through the conserved F or W. The D gene is left open where the match is weak. The listing skips clone size in some rows; elsewhere it reads once, few, many or a size class.

TRBJ2-5,.,TRBV27,TRBD1,TGTGCCAGCAGGCCTCAGGGGACAGGAGAGACCCAGTACTTC,CASRPQGTGETQYF
TRBJ2-5,.,TRBV7-2,TRBD2,TGTGCCAGCAGCCCCGGCCGGGAGGCGAAGACCCAGTACTTC,CASSPGREAKTQYF
TRBJ2-7,.,TRBV2,.,TGTGCCAGCAGTGAAAACAGGGAGCGCTACGAGCAGTACTTC,CASSENRERYEQYF
TRBJ2-5,.,TRBV28,TRBD1,TGTGCCAGCAGTCCGACAGGGTTCGGAGAGACCCAGTACTTC,CASSPTGFGETQYF
TRBJ1-2,once,TRBV28,TRBD1,TGTGCCAGCAGTTGGACAGGGAGGAGCGGCTACACCTTC,CASSWTGRSGYTF
TRBJ2-1,.,TRBV5-6,TRBD2,TGTGCCAGCAGCTTTCCCGGACTAGCGGGAGTGCAGGGGCCCAATGAGCAGTTCTTC,CASSFPGLAGVQGPNEQFF
TRBJ2-1,.,TRBV10-3,.,TGTGCCATCAGCCCTTCCGGAGGGGTTTTGGGCAATGAGCAGTTCTTC,CAISPSGGVLGNEQFF
TRBJ1-1,once,TRBV2,.,TGTGCCAGCAGTGAAATCGGGGGGCTGGTCACTGAAGCTTTCTTT,CASSEIGGLVTEAFF
TRBJ2-7,.,TRBV6-5,TRBD1,TGTGCCAGCAGCCCGGGACAGGGCCTCTACGAGCAGTACTTC,CASSPGQGLYEQYF
TRBJ2-7,.,TRBV7-2,.,TGTGCCAGCAGCTCTTCTAGCTACGAGCAGTACTTC,CASSSSSYEQYF
TRBJ2-7,.,TRBV7-7,TRBD2,TGTGCTAGCACCCGCCTAAGACGGGGTCTAGCGGGAGCCTTCTACGAGCAGTACTTC,CASTRLRRGLAGAFYEQYF
TRBJ2-1,.,TRBV14,.,TGTGCCAGTTCGGGACTTATAAATGAGCAGTTCTTC,CASSGLINEQFF
TRBJ2-1,.,TRBV27,.,TGTGCCAGCAGCCCCCCAATGCAGGGATCCCTCTACAATGAGCAGTTCTTC,CASSPPMQGSLYNEQFF
TRBJ1-5,.,TRBV4-1,TRBD1,TGCGCCAGCAGCCAACAGGGGGCTAGTCAGCCCCAGCATTTT,CASSQQGASQPQHF
TRBJ1-1,.,TRBV16,.,TGTGCCAGCAGCCAATCAGCCGTGAACACTGAAGCTTTCTTT,CASSQSAVNTEAFF
TRBJ2-7,.,TRBV4-1,TRBD1,TGCGCCAGCAGCCAAGTTGCCGGGACAGGAGACCTAGAGCAGTACTTC,CASSQVAGTGDLEQYF
TRBJ2-2,.,TRBV11-2,TRBD1,TGTGCCATCAAGGGACAGGGGGCCACCGGGGAGCTGTTTTTT,CAIKGQGATGELFF
TRBJ1-5,.,TRBV6-5,TRBD1,TGTGCCAGCAGTAGACAGGGGAACAATCAGCCCCAGCATTTT,CASSRQGNNQPQHF
TRBJ2-1,.,TRBV6-4,TRBD2,TGTGCCAGCAGCGCACTAGCGGGGGAGTACAATGAGCAGTTCTTC,CASSALAGEYNEQFF
TRBJ2-7,.,TRBV5-1,TRBD1,TGCGCCAGCAGCCCCCTGACAGGGACCTACGAGCAGTACTTC,CASSPLTGTYEQYF
TRBJ1-6,.,TRBV5-5,TRBD1,TGTGCCAGCAGGTTACAGGGGCCCTATAATTCACCCCTCCACTTT,CASRLQGPYNSPLHF
TRBJ2-1,.,TRBV28,.,TGTGCCAGCAGTTTTGGGGAGACCGGGAATGAGCAGTTCTTC,CASSFGETGNEQFF
TRBJ2-3,.,TRBV11-2,.,TGTGCCAGCACCCCCCTGGATACGCAGTATTTT,CASTPLDTQYF
TRBJ1-2,.,TRBV27,.,TGTGCCAGCAGTTTGGCCAGGGGATATGGCTACACCTTC,CASSLARGYGYTF
TRBJ2-2,.,TRBV6-1,TRBD2,TGTGCCAGCAGTGAAGTAGCGGGGGGCGCCGGGGAGCTGTTTTTT,CASSEVAGGAGELFF
TRBJ1-1,.,TRBV25-1,.,TGTGCCAGCAGTGCCCTATCGCCAGGGGACACTGAAGCTTTCTTT,CASSALSPGDTEAFF
TRBJ2-6,.,TRBV2,.,TGTGCCGAACAGGGTGAGCCTGGGGCCAACGTCCTGACTTTC,CAEQGEPGANVLTF
TRBJ2-1,.,TRBV28,TRBD2,TGTGCCAGCAGCCAATCAGCGGGAGGCTCCTACAATGAGCAGTTCTTC,CASSQSAGGSYNEQFF
TRBJ2-1,.,TRBV25-1,TRBD2,TGTGCCAGCAGTGGCCTAGCGGATTACAATGAGCAGTTCTTC,CASSGLADYNEQFF
TRBJ1-3,once,TRBV28,.,TGTGCCAGCAGTCCTCCCTTGCGGGGCTTCGGAAACACCATATATTTT,CASSPPLRGFGNTIYF
TRBJ2-2,.,TRBV6-5,.,TGTGCCGTCCAGGGGCAGGCCGGGGAGCTGTTTTTT,CAVQGQAGELFF
TRBJ2-5,.,TRBV28,TRBD2,TGTGCCAGCAGTTCCACGCCGGGACTAGCGGAAGAGACCCAGTACTTC,CASSSTPGLAEETQYF
TRBJ2-3,.,TRBV28,TRBD2,TGTGCCATTCTCCCAAGCGGGGGGTGGGATACGCAGTATTTT,CAILPSGGWDTQYF
TRBJ2-7,.,TRBV18,TRBD1,TGTGCCAGCTCACCACAGACAGGGTCCTACGAGCAGTACTTC,CASSPQTGSYEQYF
TRBJ2-1,.,TRBV7-9,TRBD2,TGTGCCAGCAGCCCCAGGACTAGCGGGAGGACTTACTCCTACAATGAGCAGTTCTTC,CASSPRTSGRTYSYNEQFF
TRBJ1-2,.,TRBV28,.,TGTGCCAGCAGTTTATTCGGGGTCAGATTTATAGCTTCCAATGGCTACACCTTC,CASSLFGVRFIASNGYTF
TRBJ2-7,.,TRBV7-9,.,TGTGCCAGCAGCTTAGGCGGATTGGTCCACGAGCAGTACTTC,CASSLGGLVHEQYF
TRBJ1-3,.,TRBV5-6,.,TGTGCCAGCAGCTTGGACAGCTCTGGAAACACCATATATTTT,CASSLDSSGNTIYF
TRBJ1-1,.,TRBV5-1,.,TGCGCCAGCAGCCCGCCCGGAGGCGAACTTGAAGCTTTCTTT,CASSPPGGELEAFF
TRBJ2-1,many,TRBV11-2,.,TGTGCCAGCAGCTTTCTCGGGATCTCCTACAATGAGCAGTTCTTC,CASSFLGISYNEQFF
TRBJ2-1,.,TRBV6-1,.,TGTGCCAGCAGCCACGGGGCAGGGGCGTACAATGAGCAGTTCTTC,CASSHGAGAYNEQFF
TRBJ2-1,.,TRBV28,.,TGTGCCAGCAGGGCGACTAGAGCCCCCTACAATGAGCAGTTCTTC,CASRATRAPYNEQFF